This passage covers 15 T cell receptor beta chains from one sample sequenced in a study of blood T cell repertoires in COVID-19. Using immunoSEQ multiplex PCR, the repertoire was profiled, and TCRdb retains in-frame clones only, with some absent. Among under 80,000 clones listed, roughly 72% were seen once. Sequenced material: peripheral blood. These receptors were taken from a man aged 60 to 75 with COVID-19, enrolled during active disease.

The J gene is TRBJ2-3, the V gene TRBV9; 7 nucleotides align to TRBD2. After removal of 0 bases from V and 4 bases from J, the junction contained 8 bases not matched to a gene. Per germline, CDR1 SGDLS and CDR2 YYNGEE. CDR3 length equals 16 residues. The CDR3 coding sequence is TGTGCCAGCAGCGTAGTTGGGACTATCCCTCCAGATACGCAGTATTTT. This sequence encodes CASSVVGTIPPDTQYF.

The chain is built from TRBV7-9 and TRBJ1-6; tentatively, D is TRBD1 (5 bases). Trimming pared 5 bases from V and 7 bases from J, leaving 9 bases between. The CDR3 sequence is 13 residues long. Germline CDR1 reads SEHNR; CDR2 reads FQNEAQ (reference sequence). The CDR3 DNA sequence: TGTGCCAGCAGCCACGGGGGGAATTCACCCCTCCACTTT. Encoded protein: CASSHGGNSPLHF.

The chain is built from TRBV4-1 and TRBJ1-5; D gene unclear. This CDR3 contains 13 residues. V lost 1 base, J lost 4 bases, and 5 bases lay in between. Germline V gene data show CDR1 as MGHRA and CDR2 as YSYEKL. The DNA for the CDR3 is TGCGCCAGCAGCCAAGGGAGGAATCAGCCCCAGCATTTT. It translates to CASSQGRNQPQHF.

This chain joins TRBV14 and TRBJ2-7, with TRBD1 matching over 8 bases. CDR3 size: 13 residues. J gave up 4 bases and V 9 bases, and 8 bases lay outside the gene matches. From germline, CDR1 is SGHDN and CDR2 FVKESK. The CDR3 protein is CASSDRVGYEQYF. The CDR3 DNA reads as TGTGCCAGTTCGGACAGGGTAGGATACGAGCAGTACTTC.

The CDR3 here is CASSLLTGSRMTEAFF. CDR3 DNA sequence: TGTGCCAGCAGCTTACTCACAGGGAGCAGGATGACTGAAGCTTTCTTT. The chain carries TRBV7-3 and TRBJ1-1; TRBD1 is a possible D gene (6 bases). V lost 2 bases and J lost 5, with 18 bases in between. Germline loops: CDR1 SGHTA, CDR2 FQGTGA. This CDR3 is 16 amino acids long.

The chain uses TRBV14 and TRBJ1-1, with D uncertain. Trimming pared 4 bases from V and 0 bases from J, leaving 12 bases between. Germline V gene sequence: CDR1 SGHDN, CDR2 FVKESK. The CDR3 runs 15 residues. CDR3 bases: TGTGCCAGCAGCCGGAGTCGGCTAGTGAACACTGAAGCTTTCTTT. Translating gives CASSRSRLVNTEAFF.

The rearrangement links TRBV2 to TRBJ2-5, with D unclear. This CDR3 region has 12 residues. Between the trimmed V and J ends, which lost 8 bases and 3 bases, there was a span of 10 bases. Per the germline V gene, CDR1 is SNHLY and CDR2 is FYNNEI. The CDR3 region has the DNA TGTGCCAGCTCGTATATTGAAGAGACCCAGTACTTC. Its protein is CASSYIEETQYF.

This clone was observed a few times. V usage is TRBV28 and J usage is TRBJ1-5, with a weak D call TRBD1 (5 bases). Germline V CDR1 and CDR2: MDHEN, SYDVKM. The CDR3 has 18 residues. V shed 3 bases and J shed 5 bases, with 23 bases lying between them. The CDR3 protein is CASSFWAVARRGYQPQHF. CDR3 bases: TGTGCCAGCAGTTTTTGGGCAGTCGCGAGGAGGGGATATCAGCCCCAGCATTTT.

The J gene is TRBJ1-6, the V gene TRBV3-1 (or the pseudogene TRBV3-2); D is undetermined. CDR3 size: 12 residues. V gave up 5 bases and J gave up 12 bases, with 11 bases separating them. CDR1 is LGHDT and CDR2 is YNNKEL in the germline V gene (reference sequence). CDR3 sequence reads: CASSTRIGPLHF. As DNA, the CDR3 is TGTGCCAGCAGCACACGAATTGGACCCCTCCACTTT.

The CDR3 nucleotides read TGCGCCAGCAGCTTGGAGGCGGGGGCAACCCAGTACTTC. Translating it yields CASSLEAGATQYF. The chain is built from TRBV5-1 and TRBJ2-5; maybe TRBD2 (7 bases). Looked up from germline, CDR1 is SGHRS and CDR2 is YFSETQ. Trimming took off 0 bases at V and 8 bases at J, with 11 bases between the two ends. The CDR3 contains 13 residues.

V gene TRBV6-2 or TRBV6-3 combines with J gene TRBJ2-5; the match to TRBD2 covers 8 bases. J was trimmed by 5 bases and V by 3 bases; bases with no gene match: 8. In germline, CDR1 is MNHEY, CDR2 SVGEGT. This CDR3 is 15 amino acids long. The CDR3 is CASSYVLAGWETQYF. The CDR3 DNA sequence: TGTGCCAGCAGTTATGTTCTAGCGGGTTGGGAGACCCAGTACTTC.

In this sample, this clone turned up a few times. This chain links TRBV9 with TRBJ2-2; tentatively, D is TRBD2 (6 bases). CDR1 SGDLS and CDR2 YYNGEE come from the germline V gene. The length of the CDR3 is 13 residues. Trimming removed 2 bases at V and 6 bases at J, with 8 bases between. The CDR3 DNA reads TGTGCCAGCAGCGTTTCTAGCGCCGGGGAGCTGTTTTTT. This sequence encodes CASSVSSAGELFF.

The genes are TRBV10-1 and TRBJ2-1, with TRBD2 identical over 7 bases. V dropped 2 bases and J dropped 10; count of bases not matched to a gene: 2. Germline lookup yields CDR1 WNHNN and CDR2 SYGVQD (reference sequence). The CDR3 runs to 12 residues. The CDR3 nucleotides read TGCGCCAGCAGTGAGGGGCGGGGGGAGCAGTTCTTC. This sequence encodes CASSEGRGEQFF.

There are a few counts of this clone. This sample includes further DNA sequences coding for the same CDR3. The rearrangement joins TRBV7-2 to TRBJ2-7, with a possible D match to TRBD2 (6 bases). Trimming pared 5 bases from V and 4 bases from J, leaving 12 bases between. The germline CDR1 and CDR2 sequences are SGHTA and FQGNSA. CDR3 length: 13 residues. The CDR3 DNA sequence: TGTGCCAGCAGCCCGGGACTCCATTACGAGCAGTACTTC. Its translation is CASSPGLHYEQYF.

This chain connects TRBV11-3 to TRBJ2-1, with 13 bases identical to TRBD2. With 2 bases clipped from V and 7 bases from J, the junction kept 2 bases outside the gene matches. This CDR3 contains 15 residues. Germline loops: CDR1 SGHNT, CDR2 YENEEA. The CDR3 DNA follows: TGTGCCAGCAGCTTAACTAGCGGGGGGGTTAATGAGCAGTTCTTC. It is translated as CASSLTSGGVNEQFF.